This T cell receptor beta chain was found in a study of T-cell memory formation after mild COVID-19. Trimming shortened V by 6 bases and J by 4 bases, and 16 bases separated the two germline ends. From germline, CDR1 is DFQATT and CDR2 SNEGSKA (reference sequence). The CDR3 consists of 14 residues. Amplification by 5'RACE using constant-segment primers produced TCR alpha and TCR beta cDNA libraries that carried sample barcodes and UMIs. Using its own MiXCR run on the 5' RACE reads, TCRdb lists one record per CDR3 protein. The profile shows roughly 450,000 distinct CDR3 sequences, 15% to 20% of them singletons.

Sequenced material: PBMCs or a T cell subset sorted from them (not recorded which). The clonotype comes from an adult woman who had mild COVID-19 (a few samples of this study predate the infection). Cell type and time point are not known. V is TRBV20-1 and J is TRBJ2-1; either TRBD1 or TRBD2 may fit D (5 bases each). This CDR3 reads CSAAGTIGYNEQFF. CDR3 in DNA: TGCAGTGCAGCCGGGACCATTGGGTACAATGAGCAGTTCTTC.